This record covers a single T cell receptor beta chain. Its cognate antigen is unknown. CDR1 and CDR2 from the germline V gene are DFQATT and SNEGSKA (reference sequence). This CDR3 has 11 amino acids. V shed 3 bases and J shed 6 bases, with 6 bases lying between them. Unique molecular identifier tags were affixed to discrete cDNA molecules. TCRdb analysed the 5' RACE reads with MiXCR anew, one entry per CDR3 protein. Of more than 50,000 distinct CDR3 sequences in the sample, 9% to 9.5% were seen once. This record belongs to a study of early T cells in non-severe SARS-CoV-2 infection. About the study: Sequencing input comprised bulk RNA from unsorted whole blood; chain pairing was not available. The study, taken as a whole, reports: Sequences matched to VDJdb favored anti-spike CD8 responses, while private and CD4 specificities were missed.

The specimen sequenced was whole blood. The chain couples TRBV20-1 to TRBJ1-3; D remains ambiguous. The receptor was derived from an adult who was a healthcare worker with PCR-confirmed SARS-CoV-2 infection or an uninfected control (not recorded which). In nucleotides, the CDR3 is TGCAGTGCTAGGTTCGAAAACACCATATATTTT. This translates into CSARFENTIYF.